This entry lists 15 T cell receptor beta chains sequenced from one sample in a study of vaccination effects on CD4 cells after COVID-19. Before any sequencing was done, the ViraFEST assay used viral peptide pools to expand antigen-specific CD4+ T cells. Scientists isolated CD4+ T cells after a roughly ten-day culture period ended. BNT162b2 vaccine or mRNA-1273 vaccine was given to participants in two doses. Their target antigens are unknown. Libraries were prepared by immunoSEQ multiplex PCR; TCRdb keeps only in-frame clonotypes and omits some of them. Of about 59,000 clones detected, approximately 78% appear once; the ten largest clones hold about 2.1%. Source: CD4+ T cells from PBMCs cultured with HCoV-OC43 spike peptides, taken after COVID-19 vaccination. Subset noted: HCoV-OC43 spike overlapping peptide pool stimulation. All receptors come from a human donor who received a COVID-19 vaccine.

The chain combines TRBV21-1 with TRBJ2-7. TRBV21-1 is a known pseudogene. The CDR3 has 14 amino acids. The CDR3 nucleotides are TGTGCCAGCAGCAGCGGGGACACTCTTTACGAGCAGTACGTC. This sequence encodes CASSSGDTLYEQYV.

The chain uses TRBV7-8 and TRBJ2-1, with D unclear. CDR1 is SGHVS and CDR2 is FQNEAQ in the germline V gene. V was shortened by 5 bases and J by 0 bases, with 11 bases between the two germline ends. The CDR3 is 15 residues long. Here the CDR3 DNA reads TGTGCCAGCAGCATCCAGAAGAGCTCCTACAATGAGCAGTTCTTC. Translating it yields CASSIQKSSYNEQFF.

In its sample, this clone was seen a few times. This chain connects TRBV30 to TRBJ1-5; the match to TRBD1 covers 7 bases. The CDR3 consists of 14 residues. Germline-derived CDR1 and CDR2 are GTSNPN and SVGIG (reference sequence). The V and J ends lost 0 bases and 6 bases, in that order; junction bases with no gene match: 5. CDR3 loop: CAWSVGGDGQPQHF. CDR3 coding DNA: TGTGCCTGGAGTGTAGGGGGCGACGGTCAGCCCCAGCATTTT.

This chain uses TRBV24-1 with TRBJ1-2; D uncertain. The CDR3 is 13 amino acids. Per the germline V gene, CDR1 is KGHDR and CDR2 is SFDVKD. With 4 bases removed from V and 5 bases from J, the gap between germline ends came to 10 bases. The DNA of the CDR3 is TGTGCCACCAGTGACCGGAGTTCGTATGGCTACACCTTC. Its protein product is CATSDRSSYGYTF.

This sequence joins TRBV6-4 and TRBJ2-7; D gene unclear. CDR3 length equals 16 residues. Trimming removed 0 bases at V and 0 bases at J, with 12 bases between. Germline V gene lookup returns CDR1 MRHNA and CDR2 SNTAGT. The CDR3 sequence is CASSDSNTSSSYEQYV. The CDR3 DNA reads TGTGCCAGCAGTGACTCGAACACCAGTAGCTCCTACGAGCAGTACGTC.

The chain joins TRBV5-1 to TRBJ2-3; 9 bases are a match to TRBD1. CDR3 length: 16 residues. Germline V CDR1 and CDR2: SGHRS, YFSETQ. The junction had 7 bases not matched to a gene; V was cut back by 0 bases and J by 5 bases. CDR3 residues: CASSLEPGTGKDTQYF. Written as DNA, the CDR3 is TGCGCCAGCAGCTTGGAGCCCGGGACAGGGAAAGATACGCAGTATTTT.

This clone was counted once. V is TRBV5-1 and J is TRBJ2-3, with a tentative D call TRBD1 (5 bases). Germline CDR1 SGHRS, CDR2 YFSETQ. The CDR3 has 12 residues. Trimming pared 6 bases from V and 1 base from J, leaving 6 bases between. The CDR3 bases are TGCGCCAGCAAGACAGGCACAGATACGCAGTATTTT. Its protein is CASKTGTDTQYF.

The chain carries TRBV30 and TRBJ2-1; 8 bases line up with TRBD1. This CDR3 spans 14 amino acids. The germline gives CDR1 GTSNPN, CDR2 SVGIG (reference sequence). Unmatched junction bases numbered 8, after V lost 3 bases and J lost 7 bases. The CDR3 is CAWSLTGVLNEQFF. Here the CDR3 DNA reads TGTGCCTGGAGCTTGACAGGGGTTCTAAATGAGCAGTTCTTC.

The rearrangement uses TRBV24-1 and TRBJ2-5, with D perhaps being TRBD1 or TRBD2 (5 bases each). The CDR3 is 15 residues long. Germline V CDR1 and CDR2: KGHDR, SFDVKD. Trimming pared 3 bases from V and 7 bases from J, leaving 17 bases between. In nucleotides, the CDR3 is TGTGCCACCAGTGATCCCCGAGGGACCGGGTCGACCCAGTACTTC. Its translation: CATSDPRGTGSTQYF.

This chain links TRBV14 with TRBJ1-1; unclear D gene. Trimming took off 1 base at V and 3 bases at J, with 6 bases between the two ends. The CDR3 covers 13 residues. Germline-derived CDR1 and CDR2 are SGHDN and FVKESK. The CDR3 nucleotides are TGTGCCAGCAGCCAAGGGGTCTACACTGAAGCTTTCTTT. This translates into CASSQGVYTEAFF.

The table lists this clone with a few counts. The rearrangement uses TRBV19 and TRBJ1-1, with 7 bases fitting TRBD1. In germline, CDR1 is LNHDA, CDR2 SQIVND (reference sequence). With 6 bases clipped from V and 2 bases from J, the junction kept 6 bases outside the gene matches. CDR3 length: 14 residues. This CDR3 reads CASSRGTGNTEAFF. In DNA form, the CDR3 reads TGTGCCAGTAGCAGGGGGACGGGTAACACTGAAGCTTTCTTT.

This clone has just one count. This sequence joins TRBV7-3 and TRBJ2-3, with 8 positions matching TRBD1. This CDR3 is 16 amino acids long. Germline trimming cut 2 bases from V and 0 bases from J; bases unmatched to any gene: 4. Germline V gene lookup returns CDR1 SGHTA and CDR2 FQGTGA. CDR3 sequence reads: CASSLSGGVSTDTQYF. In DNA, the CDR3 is TGTGCCAGCAGCTTATCAGGGGGCGTTAGCACAGATACGCAGTATTTT.

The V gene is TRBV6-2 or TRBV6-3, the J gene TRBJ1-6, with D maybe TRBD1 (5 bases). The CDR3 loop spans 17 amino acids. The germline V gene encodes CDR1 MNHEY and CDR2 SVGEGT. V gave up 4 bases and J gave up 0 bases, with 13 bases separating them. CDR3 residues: CASSSGDRRSYNSPLHF. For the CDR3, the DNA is TGTGCCAGCAGTTCGGGAGACAGACGCTCCTATAATTCACCCCTCCACTTT.

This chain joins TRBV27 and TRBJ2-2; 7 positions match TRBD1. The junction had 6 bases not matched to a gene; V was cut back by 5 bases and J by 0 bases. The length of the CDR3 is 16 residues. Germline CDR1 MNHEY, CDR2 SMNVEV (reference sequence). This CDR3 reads CASSRTGIANTGELFF. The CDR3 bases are TGTGCCAGCAGTCGGACAGGAATCGCGAACACCGGGGAGCTGTTTTTT.

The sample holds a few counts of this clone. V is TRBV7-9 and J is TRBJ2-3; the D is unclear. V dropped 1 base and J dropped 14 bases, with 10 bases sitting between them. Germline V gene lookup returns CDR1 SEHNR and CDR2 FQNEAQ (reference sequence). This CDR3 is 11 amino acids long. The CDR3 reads CASSLGTVGYF. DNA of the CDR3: TGTGCCAGCAGCTTAGGTACTGTTGGGTATTTT.